The T cell receptor beta chain described here comes from a study of T cells in Graves' hyperthyroidism and ophthalmopathy. This clonotype has at least ten counts. The antigen is unknown. The V gene end was trimmed by 1 base and the J gene end by 8 bases; junction bases not matched to a gene: 11. The CDR3 runs to 17 residues. Germline loops: CDR1 MNHEY, CDR2 SMNVEV (reference sequence). Amplification targeted TCR beta CDR3 regions from RNA transcripts. When the TCR CDR3 underwent first-round RT-PCR, the HTBI primer set was used. TCRdb ran MiXCR on the multiplex PCR reads and lists one entry per CDR3 protein. This repertoire shows approximately 330,000 distinct CDR3 sequences, roughly 21% found once; its top ten account for about 50%. Study-wide points: Ophthalmopathy got predicted by the model a median approximately 6 months before its onset.

The chain employs TRBV27 and TRBJ2-1; TRBD2 agrees at 10 bases. The sequencing input was blood. This receptor was obtained from a woman aged 50 to 60 with Graves' hyperthyroidism. CDR3 sequence: CASSLWAKRGGSDEQFF. In DNA form, the CDR3 reads TGTGCCAGCAGTTTATGGGCCAAGCGGGGGGGCAGCGATGAGCAGTTCTTC.